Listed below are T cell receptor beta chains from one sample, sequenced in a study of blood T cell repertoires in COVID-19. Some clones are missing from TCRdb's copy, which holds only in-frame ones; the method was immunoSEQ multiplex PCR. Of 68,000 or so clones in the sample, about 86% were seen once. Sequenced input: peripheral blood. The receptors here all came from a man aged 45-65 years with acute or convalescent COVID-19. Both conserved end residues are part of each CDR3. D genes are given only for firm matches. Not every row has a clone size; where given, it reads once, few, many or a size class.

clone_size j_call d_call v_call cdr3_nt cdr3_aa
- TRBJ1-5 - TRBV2 TGTGCTGGCCGACTCTATAGCAATCAGCCCCAGCATTTT CAGRLYSNQPQHF
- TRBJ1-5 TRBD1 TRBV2 TGTGCCAGCGGTAATACAGGGGTGGGCAATCAGCCCCAGCATTTT CASGNTGVGNQPQHF
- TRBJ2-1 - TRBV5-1 TGCGCCAGCAGCACCCTGGAACAGGGAACCAATGAGCAGTTCTTC CASSTLEQGTNEQFF
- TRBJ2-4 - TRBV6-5 TGTGCCAGCAGACCACTATCGTCCCTGAGAAACATTCAGTACTTC CASRPLSSLRNIQYF
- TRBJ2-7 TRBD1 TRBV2 TGTGCCAGCAGTGCCTCGACAGGGGGCTATTACGAGCAGTACTTC CASSASTGGYYEQYF
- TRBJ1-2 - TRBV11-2 TGTGCCAGCAGCCGAGGCGACAGGCTTGATAACTATGGCTACACCTTC CASSRGDRLDNYGYTF
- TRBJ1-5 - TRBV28 TGTGCCAGCAGTTTCGGGAATCAGCCCCAGCATTTT CASSFGNQPQHF
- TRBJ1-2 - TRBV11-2 TGTGCCAGCAGCTTAGATGCAGGGAACTATGGCTACACCTTC CASSLDAGNYGYTF
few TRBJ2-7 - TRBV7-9 TGTGCCAGCGGTGGGAGAGGAATCCACGAGCAGTACTTC CASGGRGIHEQYF
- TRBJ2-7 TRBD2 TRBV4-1 TGCGCCAGCAGCCAAGAAATGCTCCCTAGCGGTGGTTACGAGCAGTACTTC CASSQEMLPSGGYEQYF
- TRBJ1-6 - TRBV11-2 TGTGCCAGCAGCCCCAGGAGTGACAGAGTTTCACCCCTCCACTTT CASSPRSDRVSPLHF
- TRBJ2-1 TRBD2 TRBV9 TGTGCCAGCAGCGTACCGACTAGCGGGAGGGCCGATGAGCAGTTCTTC CASSVPTSGRADEQFF
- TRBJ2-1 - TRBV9 TGTGCCAGCAGTGACAGTTACAATGAGCAGTTCTTC CASSDSYNEQFF
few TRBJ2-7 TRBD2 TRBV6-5 TGTGCCAGCAGTATCCGAGCGGGGGGTTATTACGAGCAGTACTTC CASSIRAGGYYEQYF
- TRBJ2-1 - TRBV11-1 TGTGCCAGCAGCTTATCCGAGACTCTATTCAATGAGCAGTTCTTC CASSLSETLFNEQFF
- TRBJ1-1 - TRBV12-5 TGTGCTAGTGGTCCGGGTATGAACACTGAAGCTTTCTTT CASGPGMNTEAFF
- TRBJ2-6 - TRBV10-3 TGTGCCATCAGTGACAGCTCTGGGGCCAACGTCCTGACTTTC CAISDSSGANVLTF
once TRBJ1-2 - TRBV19 TGTGCCAGTAGTATAATCAAAGCCACGGGGAAGTATGGCTACACCTTC CASSIIKATGKYGYTF
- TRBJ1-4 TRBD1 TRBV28 TGTGCCAGCAGCCAGGGCGGGACAGGGGAAGAAAAACTGTTTTTT CASSQGGTGEEKLFF
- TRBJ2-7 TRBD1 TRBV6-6 TGTGCCAGCAGTACCCCCCGTAGGGTAGGGGGCGACGAGCAGTACTTC CASSTPRRVGGDEQYF
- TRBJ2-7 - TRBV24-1 TGTGCCACCAGTGATTCTGGGACACTCTACGAGCAGTACTTC CATSDSGTLYEQYF
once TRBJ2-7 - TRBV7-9 TGTGCCAGCAGCCTGCCCCTAACAGGCAATCTCTACGAGCAGTACTTC CASSLPLTGNLYEQYF
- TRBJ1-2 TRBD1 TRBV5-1 TGCGCCAGCAGCTTGATGACAGGGGGCGCGTACGGCTACACCTTC CASSLMTGGAYGYTF
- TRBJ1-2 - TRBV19 TGTGCCAGTAGTCTGGTGACAGGAGGCTACACCTTC CASSLVTGGYTF
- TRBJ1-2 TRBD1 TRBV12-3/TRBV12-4 TGTGCCAGCAGGTGGGACAGGGAGAATGGCTACACCTTC CASRWDRENGYTF
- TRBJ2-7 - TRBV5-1 TGCGCCAGCAGCCCTGGGCTAGCTCGGTACGAGCAGTACTTC CASSPGLARYEQYF
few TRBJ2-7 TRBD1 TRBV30 TGTGCCTGGAGTCGAACAGGGGGCTACTACGAGCAGTACTTC CAWSRTGGYYEQYF
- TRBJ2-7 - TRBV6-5 TGTGCCAGCAGTTCGGGGGAGGCCTACGAGCAGTACTTC CASSSGEAYEQYF
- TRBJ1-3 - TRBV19 TGTGCCAGTAGTCCGGGTACAGGAAACACCATATATTTT CASSPGTGNTIYF
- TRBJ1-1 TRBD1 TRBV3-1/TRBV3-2 TGTGCCAGCAGCCAAGATTGGGACAGGGGAACTAAGGGAGCTTTCTTT CASSQDWDRGTKGAFF
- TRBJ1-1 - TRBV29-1 TGCAGCGTTGTCCCCCAGGAGGTGGAAGCTTTCTTT CSVVPQEVEAFF
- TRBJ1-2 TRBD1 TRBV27 TGTGCCAGCAGACTAACTGGGACAGGGGGGAACTATGGCTACACCTTC CASRLTGTGGNYGYTF
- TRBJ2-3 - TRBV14 TGTGCCAGCAGCCAAGACTATCACACAGATACGCAGTATTTT CASSQDYHTDTQYF
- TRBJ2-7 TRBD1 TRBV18 TGTGCCAGCTCACCAGATCAGGACAGGGGAGTTGACTTC CASSPDQDRGVDF
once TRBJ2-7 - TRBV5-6 TGTGCCAGCAGCTTTGTCAGCTCCTACGAGCAGTACTTC CASSFVSSYEQYF
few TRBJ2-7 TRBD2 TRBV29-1 TGCAGCGTTGAAGGGGGTAGCGGGTACTCCTACGAGCAGTACTTC CSVEGGSGYSYEQYF
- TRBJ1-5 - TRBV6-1 TGTGCCAGCAGTGAAGAGAAATACGGTAATCAGCCCCAGCATTTT CASSEEKYGNQPQHF
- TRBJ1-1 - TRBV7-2 TGTGCCAGCAGCCCGGACAGCCGGAACACTGAAGCTTTCTTT CASSPDSRNTEAFF
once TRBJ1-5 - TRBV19 TGTGCCAGTAGTATAGGGGCTCTGCCCCAGCATTTT CASSIGALPQHF
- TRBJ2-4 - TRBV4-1 TGCGCCAGCAGCCTCCCGGCGGAAAACATTCAGTACTTC CASSLPAENIQYF
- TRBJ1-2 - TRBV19 TGTGCCAGTAGTATTAGAGCCCTTTCTGGCTACACCTTC CASSIRALSGYTF
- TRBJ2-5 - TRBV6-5 TGTGCCAGCAGCCGGGTCCCAGGGATCCAAGAGACCCAGTACTTC CASSRVPGIQETQYF
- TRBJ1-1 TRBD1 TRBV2 TGTGCCAGCAGTGTCACGGCGGGCAGGGGGGTCAGCACTGAAGCTTTCTTT CASSVTAGRGVSTEAFF
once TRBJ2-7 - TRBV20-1 TGCAGTGCTAAGCGCTCCTACGAGCAGTACTTC CSAKRSYEQYF
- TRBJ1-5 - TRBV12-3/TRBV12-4 TGTGCCAGCAGATTCGACAGTTATCAGCCCCAGCATTTT CASRFDSYQPQHF
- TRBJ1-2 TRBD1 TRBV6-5 TGTGCCAGCAGCCCGACAGGGCCTAGCTATGGCTACACCTTC CASSPTGPSYGYTF
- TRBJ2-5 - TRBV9 TGTGCCAGCAGCCCAGGGGAAGCAGGGTTGGGGGAGACCCAGTACTTC CASSPGEAGLGETQYF
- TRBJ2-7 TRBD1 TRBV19 TGTGCCAGTACACGACGGACAGGGTCCTACGAGCAGTACTTC CASTRRTGSYEQYF
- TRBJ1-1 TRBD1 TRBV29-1 TGCAGCGTCGGACAGGGGGCTATTGTGAACACTGAAGCTTTCTTT CSVGQGAIVNTEAFF
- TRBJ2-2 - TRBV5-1 TGCGCCAGCAGTCCGGGACACCACACCGGGGAGCTGTTTTTT CASSPGHHTGELFF
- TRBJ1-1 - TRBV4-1 TGCGCCAGCAGCCAAGATAGTTTCAGGGATCTGACTGAAGCTTTCTTT CASSQDSFRDLTEAFF
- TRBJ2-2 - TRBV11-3 TGTGCCAGCAGCTTCGTCTCCGGGTCCATGACCGGGGAGCTGTTTTTT CASSFVSGSMTGELFF
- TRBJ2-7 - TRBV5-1 TGCGCCAGCAGCCCGGGCTACGAGCAGTACTTC CASSPGYEQYF
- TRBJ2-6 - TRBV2 TGTGCCAGCAGGACACCGAACTCTGGGGCCAACGTCCTGACTTTC CASRTPNSGANVLTF
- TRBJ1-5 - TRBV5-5 TGTGCCAGCAGCTTCTCGGGGGATAGCAATCAGCCCCAGCATTTT CASSFSGDSNQPQHF